This T cell receptor (beta chain) was sequenced in a study of T cell clonality in common variable immunodeficiency. Overall study results and limits: Shared TCRbeta clones were fewer between CVID subjects than controls. Compared with healthy controls, CVID subjects showed increased TCRbeta clonality, mostly in about a third.

As for this clone: The target antigen is unknown. Read coverage stops 3 residues before the CDR3 terminus; the germline J gene supplies the remainder.

CDR3 length: 15 amino acids. V gave up 1 base and J gave up 2 bases, with 10 bases separating them. Germline-derived CDR1 and CDR2 are SGHKS and YYEKEE (reference sequence). Control and CVID samples contributed equal amounts of genomic DNA. TCRdb's table, derived via immunoSEQ multiplex PCR, lists solely in-frame clones and lacks some. In total the sample includes roughly 30,000 clones, none of them seen once. The genes are TRBV5-5 and TRBJ2-1; D gene ambiguous. Sequencing was performed on peripheral blood mononuclear cells. This clonotype originated in a person aged 18-69 years in good health. The chain's CDR3 is CASSLSHSPYNEQFF. CDR3 DNA, as far as it was read: TGTGCCAGCAGCTTGTCCCATTCCCCCTACAATGAG.